Each of the 29 T cell receptor beta chains below was sequenced from the same sample in a study of sequential checkpoint blockade in melanoma. The treatment is: randomized to nivolumab then ipilimumab (arm A) or the reverse (arm B). TCRdb's copy holds only in-frame clones and misses some; the assay was immunoSEQ multiplex PCR. The sample includes 9,500 to 12,000 clones, around 73% of them seen just once. Here the sequenced sample was CD8+ T cells sorted from blood (inferred from file names), taken from a patient given nivolumab and ipilimumab in sequence. These TCRs come from a human donor with melanoma.

This clone was detected only a few times. This chain joins TRBV27 and TRBJ1-2, with 8 bases fitting TRBD1. Trimming at V came to 5 bases and at J to 8 bases, leaving 7 bases not matched to a gene. The germline V gene encodes CDR1 MNHEY and CDR2 SMNVEV (reference sequence). The CDR3 loop spans 13 amino acids. CDR3: CASSPTGGYGYTF. The CDR3 DNA reads TGTGCCAGCAGTCCCACAGGGGGATACGGCTACACCTTC.

V usage is TRBV4-2 and J usage is TRBJ2-7; tentatively, D is TRBD2 (5 bases). The V and J ends lost 3 bases and 4 bases respectively, with 19 bases between them. This CDR3 is built from 16 residues. From germline, CDR1 is LGHNA and CDR2 YNFKEQ. The CDR3 region has the DNA TGTGCCAGCAGCCAGGCCAGGAGCGGCTTCAGTTACGAGCAGTACTTC. Protein: CASSQARSGFSYEQYF.

The chain joins TRBV4-3 to TRBJ2-1, with 9 bases matching TRBD1. Germline lookup yields CDR1 LGHNA and CDR2 YSLEER. V gave up 6 bases and J gave up 8 bases; unmatched junction bases: 8. This CDR3 spans 14 amino acids. The CDR3 DNA reads as TGCGCCAGCAGTCCCGGGACAGGGTCGGATGAGCAGTTCTTC. The encoded protein is CASSPGTGSDEQFF.

This clone has a single count. The chain joins TRBV5-1 to TRBJ2-1; D possibly corresponds to TRBD1 (7 bases). The CDR3 sequence is 17 residues long. The germline CDR1 and CDR2 sequences are SGHRS and YFSETQ. V was trimmed by 4 bases and J by 7 bases, leaving 24 bases between them. Written as DNA, the CDR3 is TGCGCCAGCAGCCCGGAGGGGGCCCAGCGCATCGGGAATGAGCAGTTCTTC. Translating it yields CASSPEGAQRIGNEQFF.

The genes are TRBV6-1 and TRBJ2-7, with 11 bases aligning to TRBD1. The V and J ends lost 1 base and 8 bases, in that order; junction bases with no gene match: 7. CDR3 length: 15 amino acids. Germline lookup yields CDR1 MNHNS and CDR2 SASEGT. CDR3 DNA: TGTGCCAGCAGTGAAGGAGGACAGGGGGCATCTCAGCAGTACTTC. It encodes CASSEGGQGASQQYF.

This clone was recorded once. The chain employs TRBV4-2 and TRBJ1-2, with D perhaps TRBD1 (5 bases). The CDR3 covers 15 residues. Trimming cost V 0 bases and J 6 bases, with 14 bases left between them. Germline-derived CDR1 and CDR2 are LGHNA and YNFKEQ. CDR3 in DNA: TGTGCCAGCAGCCAAGATCATGGGGCGGTCAATGGCTACACCTTC. Protein sequence: CASSQDHGAVNGYTF.

In nucleotides, the CDR3 is TGTGCCAGCAGCCTCCGGGGGAAGAACGTCAATGAGCAGTTCTTC. It encodes CASSLRGKNVNEQFF. V and J are TRBV4-2 and TRBJ2-1; tentatively, D is TRBD2 (6 bases). Germline CDR1 LGHNA, CDR2 YNFKEQ. CDR3 length equals 15 residues. V lost 4 bases and J 6 bases, leaving 16 bases between the germline ends.

Here the CDR3 reads CASSIKSGGDTQYF. The CDR3 DNA follows: TGTGCCAGCAGCATTAAATCAGGGGGAGATACGCAGTATTTT. This rearrangement joins TRBV9 to TRBJ2-3; TRBD1 matches at 7 bases. Germline V gives CDR1 SGDLS, CDR2 YYNGEE. This CDR3 spans 14 amino acids. Trimming cost V 4 bases and J 5 bases; bases outside gene matches: 7.

This chain joins TRBV6-4 and TRBJ1-5; D call uncertain. Trimming took 7 bases from V and 1 from J, leaving 11 bases between them. This CDR3 spans 14 amino acids. From germline, CDR1 is MRHNA and CDR2 SNTAGT. This CDR3 is CASNEGLSNQPQHF. The CDR3 nucleotides read TGTGCCAGCAATGAGGGCTTAAGCAATCAGCCCCAGCATTTT.

The J gene is TRBJ2-3, the V gene TRBV19; 11 positions agree with TRBD2. Germline lookup yields CDR1 LNHDA and CDR2 SQIVND (reference sequence). Trimming took 7 bases from V and 1 from J; bases not matched to a gene: 7. This CDR3 spans 16 amino acids. This CDR3 reads CASTPLGLAGTDTQYF. The CDR3 DNA sequence: TGTGCCAGTACTCCTTTGGGACTAGCGGGCACAGATACGCAGTATTTT.

The chain links TRBV19 to TRBJ1-1; 7 bases map to TRBD1. Germline V CDR1 and CDR2: LNHDA, SQIVND (reference sequence). The CDR3 length is 12 residues. J was trimmed by 8 bases and V by 10 bases; bases with no gene match: 10. The CDR3 DNA is TGTGCCACCAGTCAGGGGGTCAGCGAAGCTTTCTTT. Translation: CATSQGVSEAFF.

The V gene is TRBV10-3, the J gene TRBJ2-1; 13 bases match TRBD2. The CDR3 runs to 16 residues. The J segment lost 10 bases and the V segment lost 7 bases, leaving 13 bases of the junction unmatched. Germline assignment: CDR1 ENHRY and CDR2 SYGVKD. CDR3 protein: CAITGTSGARRGEQFF. Written as DNA, the CDR3 is TGTGCCATCACTGGGACTAGCGGGGCCCGAAGGGGGGAGCAGTTCTTC.

The chain has TRBV19 and TRBJ2-1; 9 nucleotides line up with TRBD1. The CDR3 extends over 15 amino acids. Trimming took 7 bases from V and 3 from J; bases not matched to a gene: 7. In germline, CDR1 is LNHDA, CDR2 SQIVND (reference sequence). The CDR3, as DNA: TGTGCCAGTATTGGAGGGACAGGGAACTACAATGAGCAGTTCTTC. Protein: CASIGGTGNYNEQFF.

This clone was seen a handful of times. The CDR3 here is CASSATGGAFGYTF. CDR3 in DNA: TGTGCCAGCAGCGCAACAGGGGGCGCTTTCGGCTACACCTTC. The chain carries TRBV9 and TRBJ1-2; 9 nucleotides match TRBD1. The CDR3 has 14 amino acids. CDR1 and CDR2 from the germline V gene are SGDLS and YYNGEE. The trim removed 3 bases at V and 8 bases at J, leaving 8 bases unmatched. Full variable domain (outside the CDR3, taken from reference TRBV9 and TRBJ1-2): DSGVTQTPKHLITATGQRVTLRCSPRSGDLSVYWYQQSLDQGLQFLIQYYNGEERAKGNILERFSAQQFPDLHSELNLSSLELGDSALYFCASSATGGAFGYTFGSGTRLTVV.

This chain connects TRBV6-5 to TRBJ2-1; a possible D gene is TRBD2 (5 bases). Germline CDR1 is MNHEY and CDR2 is SVGAGI. This CDR3 region has 13 residues. Trimming took 6 bases from V and 4 from J, leaving 10 bases between them. The CDR3 reads CASSPGLYNEQFF. The CDR3 DNA reads TGTGCCAGCAGCCCCGGACTTTACAATGAGCAGTTCTTC.

This chain links TRBV4-1 with TRBJ2-7; the match to TRBD2 covers 15 bases. The CDR3 length is 15 residues. J lost 5 bases, V lost 3 bases, and 2 bases had no gene match. Germline V gene sequence: CDR1 MGHRA, CDR2 YSYEKL. The CDR3 nucleotides are TGCGCCAGCAGCCAGGGACTAGCGGGGGGAAACGAGCAGTACTTC. As protein: CASSQGLAGGNEQYF.

This chain joins TRBV10-3 and TRBJ1-1, with a tentative D call TRBD1 (5 bases). This CDR3 region has 13 residues. V was cut by 11 bases and J by 0 bases, with 13 bases left in between. Germline loops: CDR1 ENHRY, CDR2 SYGVKD. This chain's CDR3 is CASTAAMNTEAFF. CDR3 nucleotides: TGTGCCTCGACAGCAGCCATGAACACTGAAGCTTTCTTT.

The chain has TRBV27 and TRBJ1-2, with 7 bases matching TRBD1. The CDR3 totals 14 residues. Germline assignment: CDR1 MNHEY and CDR2 SMNVEV (reference sequence). After removal of 4 bases from V and 4 bases from J, the junction contained 6 bases not matched to a gene. This chain's CDR3 is CASSSTGAGYGYTF. Written as DNA, the CDR3 is TGTGCCAGCAGTTCTACAGGGGCCGGCTATGGCTACACCTTC.

This clone qualifies as medium-sized. The rearrangement uses TRBV19 and TRBJ1-3, with TRBD1 identical over 7 bases. Germline V gene sequence: CDR1 LNHDA, CDR2 SQIVND (reference sequence). Unmatched junction bases numbered 5, after V lost 6 bases and J lost 0 bases. CDR3 length: 15 amino acids. DNA for the CDR3: TGTGCCAGTAGCAACAGGGGAAACTCTGGAAACACCATATATTTT. Translation: CASSNRGNSGNTIYF.

CDR3: CASSGLRGGPYEQYF. As DNA, the CDR3 is TGTGCCAGCAGCGGCTTAAGAGGGGGCCCCTACGAGCAGTACTTC. The V gene is TRBV7-9, the J gene TRBJ2-7, with 7 bases that match TRBD1. This CDR3 contains 15 residues. With 5 bases clipped from V and 2 bases from J, the junction kept 9 bases outside the gene matches. Germline V gives CDR1 SEHNR, CDR2 FQNEAQ (reference sequence).

The chain uses TRBV14 and TRBJ2-5; TRBD2 matches 11 bases. In germline, CDR1 is SGHDN, CDR2 FVKESK. The CDR3 covers 16 residues. J was trimmed by 5 bases and V by 0 bases; bases with no gene match: 5. The CDR3 DNA reads as TGTGCCAGCAGCCAAGATTCTAGCGGGAGGCGGGAGACCCAGTACTTC. This sequence encodes CASSQDSSGRRETQYF.

This chain connects TRBV9 to TRBJ1-3; 9 bases align to TRBD1. After removal of 8 bases from V and 2 bases from J, the junction contained 2 bases not matched to a gene. CDR3 length: 13 residues. Germline V CDR1 and CDR2: SGDLS, YYNGEE. CDR3 loop: CASDRGTGNTIYF. The CDR3 nucleotides read TGTGCCAGTGACAGGGGGACTGGAAACACCATATATTTT. The variable domain in full, with the rest retrieved from reference TRBV9 and TRBJ1-3, is DSGVTQTPKHLITATGQRVTLRCSPRSGDLSVYWYQQSLDQGLQFLIQYYNGEERAKGNILERFSAQQFPDLHSELNLSSLELGDSALYFCASDRGTGNTIYFGEGSWLTVV.

The V gene is TRBV27, the J gene TRBJ1-1, with D hard to call. Germline V gene lookup returns CDR1 MNHEY and CDR2 SMNVEV (reference sequence). V gave up 5 bases and J gave up 7 bases, with 14 bases separating them. The CDR3 spans 13 residues. CDR3 region: CASSAGLGLEAFF. The DNA of the CDR3 is TGTGCCAGCAGTGCAGGCTTGGGCCTTGAAGCTTTCTTT.

This clone was seen only a few times. A far bigger clonotype differs at one base, so this is likely a read error. The chain employs TRBV5-1 and TRBJ1-2; the match to TRBD1 covers 7 bases. CDR1 is SGHRS and CDR2 is YFSETQ in the germline V gene. With V trimmed by 3 bases and J by 3 bases, 5 bases remained unmatched. The CDR3 contains 14 residues. CDR3 sequence reads: CASSSWTGYYGYTF. The CDR3 DNA reads TGCGCCAGCAGCTCTTGGACAGGATACTATGGCTACACCTTC.

The chain links TRBV11-1 to TRBJ2-7; TRBD1 matches 8 bases. The V and J ends lost 4 bases and 2 bases, in that order; junction bases with no gene match: 1. The germline CDR1 and CDR2 sequences are SGHAT and FQDESV (reference sequence). The CDR3 runs to 13 residues. CDR3 in DNA: TGTGCCAGCAGCTGGGGACAGGCCTACGAGCAGTACTTC. Translation: CASSWGQAYEQYF.

The CDR3 coding sequence is TGTGCCAGCAGCGGTCAGGGGGCGGTAGCGGGAGGAGGAACCGGGGAGCTGTTTTTT. This encodes CASSGQGAVAGGGTGELFF. The rearrangement joins TRBV9 to TRBJ2-2; 10 positions match TRBD2. Germline V gives CDR1 SGDLS, CDR2 YYNGEE. This CDR3 is built from 19 residues. Germline trimming cut 3 bases from V and 5 bases from J; bases unmatched to any gene: 16.

By frequency in the sample, this clone is medium-sized. The chain uses TRBV14 and TRBJ2-1; TRBD2 aligns across 11 bases. Germline CDR1 reads SGHDN; CDR2 reads FVKESK. The CDR3 is 17 amino acids. Germline trimming cut 1 base from V and 5 bases from J; bases unmatched to any gene: 7. The CDR3 spells CASSQVFGTSGHNEQFF. The CDR3 DNA reads as TGTGCCAGCAGCCAAGTTTTTGGGACTAGCGGCCACAATGAGCAGTTCTTC.

The chain's CDR3 is CASSGGPTEAFF. The DNA for the CDR3 is TGTGCCAGCAGCGGCGGCCCAACTGAAGCTTTCTTT. V is TRBV7-9 and J is TRBJ1-1; D call uncertain. V lost 5 bases and J 5 bases, leaving 9 bases between the germline ends. The CDR3 runs 12 residues. The germline V gene has CDR1 SEHNR and CDR2 FQNEAQ (reference sequence). Full variable domain (remainder filled in from reference TRBV7-9 and TRBJ1-1): DTGVSQNPRHKITKRGQNVTFRCDPISEHNRLYWYRQTLGQGPEFLTYFQNEAQLEKSRLLSDRFSAERPKGSFSTLEIQRTEQGDSAMYLCASSGGPTEAFFGQGTRLTVV.

This clone was observed a few times. V usage is TRBV6-1 and J usage is TRBJ2-2; D may be TRBD1 (5 bases). Germline CDR1 is MNHNS and CDR2 is SASEGT. CDR3 length: 14 residues. Trimming stripped 6 bases from V and 1 base from J, with 9 bases between. CDR3 protein: CASSVGQNTGELFF. The CDR3 DNA reads as TGTGCCAGCAGCGTTGGACAGAACACCGGGGAGCTGTTTTTT.